This T cell receptor beta chain was retrieved from a study of cytomegalovirus exposure and HLA in healthy donors. Study-level points and caveats: It was in a later analysis that TCR association rates were seen to vary by HLA locus, highest for DRB1 and lowest for HLA-C. Across all donors, roughly uniform sequencing depth was an assumption of the presence/absence analyses.

CDR1 and CDR2 from the germline V gene are MDHEN and SYDVKM. CDR3 length: 11 residues. Deletions cut 6 bases from V and 6 bases from J, with 8 bases between. In the PCR, 60 Vbeta and 13 Jbeta primers were used. TCRdb's table, derived via immunoSEQ multiplex PCR, lists solely in-frame clones and lacks some. The sample holds about 98,000 clones, 55% to 80% seen once. Of note for this clone: What it binds is unknown.

The V gene is TRBV28, the J gene TRBJ1-2, with D tentatively TRBD1 (6 bases). Sample: PBMCs. This clonotype was sampled from a human donor in good health. CDR3 DNA: TGTGCCAGCAGCTACAGGGATGGCTACACCTTC. Its protein is CASSYRDGYTF.